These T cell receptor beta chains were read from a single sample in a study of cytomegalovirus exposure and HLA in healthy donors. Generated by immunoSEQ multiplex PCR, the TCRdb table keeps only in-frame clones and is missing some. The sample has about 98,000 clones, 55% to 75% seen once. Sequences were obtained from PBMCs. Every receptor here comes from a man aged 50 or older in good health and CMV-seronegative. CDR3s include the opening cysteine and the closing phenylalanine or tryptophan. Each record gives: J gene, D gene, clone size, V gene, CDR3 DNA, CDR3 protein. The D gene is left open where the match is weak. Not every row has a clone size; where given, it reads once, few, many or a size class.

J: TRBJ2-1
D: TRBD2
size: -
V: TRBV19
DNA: TGTGCCAGTAGACCCGAGGGCGGGAGGGTACGCAATGAGCAGTTCTTC
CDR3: CASRPEGGRVRNEQFF

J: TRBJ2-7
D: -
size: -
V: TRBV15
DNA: TGTGCCACCAGCAGAGATTGGGGGGGCCTAAGGGAGCAGTACTTC
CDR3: CATSRDWGGLREQYF

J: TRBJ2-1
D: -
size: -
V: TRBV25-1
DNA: TGTGCCAGCCAAGAGACAGCCTTCTACAATGAGCAGTTCTTC
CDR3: CASQETAFYNEQFF

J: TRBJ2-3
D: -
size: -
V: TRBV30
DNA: TGTGCCTGGAGTCCTACCCGCGGCACAGATACGCAGTATTTT
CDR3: CAWSPTRGTDTQYF

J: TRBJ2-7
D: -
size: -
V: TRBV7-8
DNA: TGTGCCAGCAGCCTCGGGACTTTTTACGAGCAGTACTTC
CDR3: CASSLGTFYEQYF

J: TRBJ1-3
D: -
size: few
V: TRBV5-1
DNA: TGCGCCAGCAGCCCTGACTGGGTCGGAAACACCATATATTTT
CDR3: CASSPDWVGNTIYF

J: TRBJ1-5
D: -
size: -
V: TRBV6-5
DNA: TGTGCCAGCAGGCGTTGGGGCCAGCCCCAGCATTTT
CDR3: CASRRWGQPQHF

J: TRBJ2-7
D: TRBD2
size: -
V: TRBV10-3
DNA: TGTGCCATCCGTGCCGGTGCGGGAGGGGAATTAACGACTGAGCAGTACTTC
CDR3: CAIRAGAGGELTTEQYF

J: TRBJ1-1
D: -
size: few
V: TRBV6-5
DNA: TGTGCCAGCAGCGACAGGAACACTGAAGCTTTCTTT
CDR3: CASSDRNTEAFF

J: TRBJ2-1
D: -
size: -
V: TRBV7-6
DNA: TGTGCCAGCAGCCCTAGTCCCTTGCGGCCAAGGGAGCAGTTCTTC
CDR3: CASSPSPLRPREQFF

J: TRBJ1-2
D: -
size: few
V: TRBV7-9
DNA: TGTGCCAGCAGCTTAGGGGGAGGGTCCGGCTACACCTTC
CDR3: CASSLGGGSGYTF

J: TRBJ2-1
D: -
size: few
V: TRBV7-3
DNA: TGTGCCAGCAGCTCCTACAGGTGGGGGGTCAATGAGCAGTTCTTC
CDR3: CASSSYRWGVNEQFF

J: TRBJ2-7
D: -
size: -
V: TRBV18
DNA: TGTGCCAGCTCACCGCGGGACGAGCAGTACTTC
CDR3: CASSPRDEQYF

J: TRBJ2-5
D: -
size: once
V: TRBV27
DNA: TGTGCCAGCAGTTTAAAGGCGGGAATAAAACAAGAGACCCAGTACTTC
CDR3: CASSLKAGIKQETQYF

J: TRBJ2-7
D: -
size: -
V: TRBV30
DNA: TGTGCCTGGTCCTCGGACAGCTACGAGCAGTACTTC
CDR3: CAWSSDSYEQYF

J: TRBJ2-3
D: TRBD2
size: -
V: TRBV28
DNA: TGTGCCAGCAGCCGAGGGACTAGCAAGCGCACAGATACGCAGTATTTT
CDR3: CASSRGTSKRTDTQYF

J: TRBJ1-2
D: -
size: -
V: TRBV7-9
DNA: TGTGCCAGCAGCCCAGGGGAGAACTATGGCTACACCTTC
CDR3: CASSPGENYGYTF

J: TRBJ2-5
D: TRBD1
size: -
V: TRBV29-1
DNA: TGCAGCGTTGAAGATCTTCTTTGGACAGGGGGCAACAAGACCCAGTACTTC
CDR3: CSVEDLLWTGGNKTQYF

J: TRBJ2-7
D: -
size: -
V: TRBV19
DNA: TGTGCCAGTAGTAGCAGGGCCTACGAGCAGTACTTC
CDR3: CASSSRAYEQYF

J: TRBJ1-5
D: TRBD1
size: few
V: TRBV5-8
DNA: TGTGCCAGCAGCGTTGACAGGGGGGGTAGCAATCAGCCCCAGCATTTT
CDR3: CASSVDRGGSNQPQHF

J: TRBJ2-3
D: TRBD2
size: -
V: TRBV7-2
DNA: TGTGCCAGCAGCTCCGGGACTAGCAGAGATACGCAGTATTTT
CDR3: CASSSGTSRDTQYF

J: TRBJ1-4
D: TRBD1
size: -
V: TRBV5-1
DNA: TGCGCCAGCAGCTTTTACGGACAGGGAGGGGAAAAACTGTTTTTT
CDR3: CASSFYGQGGEKLFF

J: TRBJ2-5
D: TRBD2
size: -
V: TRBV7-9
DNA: TGTGCCAGCAGCTACGGACTAGCGCCACAAGAGACCCAGTACTTC
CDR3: CASSYGLAPQETQYF

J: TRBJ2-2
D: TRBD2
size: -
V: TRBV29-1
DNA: TGCAGCGTTGAAGACCCGCCCAGCGGGGGGGCCGTCACCGGGGAGCTGTTTTTT
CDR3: CSVEDPPSGGAVTGELFF

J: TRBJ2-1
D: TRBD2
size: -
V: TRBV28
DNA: TGTGCCAGCAGCATTCCGGGACTAGCGGGAGGTTATGAGCAGTTCTTC
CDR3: CASSIPGLAGGYEQFF

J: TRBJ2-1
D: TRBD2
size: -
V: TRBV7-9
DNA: TGTGCCAGCAGCTTAGGGCTAGCGGGAGGTGATGAGCAGTTCTTC
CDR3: CASSLGLAGGDEQFF

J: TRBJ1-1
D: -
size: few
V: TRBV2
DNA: TGTGCCAGCAGTGGGCGGACTGAAGCTTTCTTT
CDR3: CASSGRTEAFF

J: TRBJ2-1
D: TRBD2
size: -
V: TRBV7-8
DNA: TGTGCCAGCACCCTACTAGCGGTTTACAATGAGCAGTTCTTC
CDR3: CASTLLAVYNEQFF

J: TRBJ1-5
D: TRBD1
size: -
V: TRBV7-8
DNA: TGTGCCAGCAGCTCGACAGGGAATTATGAGCCCCAGCATTTT
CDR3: CASSSTGNYEPQHF

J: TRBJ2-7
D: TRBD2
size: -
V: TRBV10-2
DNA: TGCGCCAGCAGTGATTGGGGCGGGGGATACTACGAGCAGTACTTC
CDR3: CASSDWGGGYYEQYF

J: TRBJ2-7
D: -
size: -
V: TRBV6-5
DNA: TGTGCCAGCAGTTCCGCGTCCGAGCAGTACTTC
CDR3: CASSSASEQYF

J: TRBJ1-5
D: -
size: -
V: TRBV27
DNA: TGTGCCAGCAGCCGGGGTAGCAATCAGCCCCAGCATTTT
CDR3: CASSRGSNQPQHF

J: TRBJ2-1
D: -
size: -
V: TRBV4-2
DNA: TGTGCCAGCAGCCGGGAGAGCACCGGTGAGCAGTTCTTC
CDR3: CASSRESTGEQFF

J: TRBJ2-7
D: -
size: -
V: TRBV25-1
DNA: TGTGCCAGCAGTGACCTTAAGGGTAGCGAGAACTACGAGCAGTACTTC
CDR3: CASSDLKGSENYEQYF

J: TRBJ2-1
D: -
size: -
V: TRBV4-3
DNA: TGCGCCAGCAGCCACAAGGACAGCCAGAGCTCCTACAATGAGCAGTTCTTC
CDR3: CASSHKDSQSSYNEQFF

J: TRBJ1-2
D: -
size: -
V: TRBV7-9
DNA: TGTGCCAGCAGCTTACAATCAGGGTTGAGTGACTATGGCTACACCTTC
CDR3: CASSLQSGLSDYGYTF

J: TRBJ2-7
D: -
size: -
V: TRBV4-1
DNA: TGCGCCAGCAGCCAAGGGGCCCGCTACGAGCAGTACTTC
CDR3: CASSQGARYEQYF

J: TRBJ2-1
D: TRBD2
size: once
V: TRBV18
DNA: TGTGCCAGCTCACCACCCCCACTAGCGGGGGGTTTTGGTGAGCAGTTCTTC
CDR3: CASSPPPLAGGFGEQFF

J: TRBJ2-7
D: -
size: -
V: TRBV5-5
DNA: TGTGCCAGCAGCCCCAGTTCAGGCGAGCAGTACTTC
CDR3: CASSPSSGEQYF

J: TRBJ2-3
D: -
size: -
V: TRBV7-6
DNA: TGTGCCAGCAGCCCCAGGGGGGCTGCGGGAGGAGGGACAGATACGCAGTATTTT
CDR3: CASSPRGAAGGGTDTQYF

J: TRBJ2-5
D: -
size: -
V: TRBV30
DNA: TGTGCCTGGAGTGTAACAGTACAAGAGACCCAGTACTTC
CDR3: CAWSVTVQETQYF

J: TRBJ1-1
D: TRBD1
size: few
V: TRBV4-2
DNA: TGTGCCACCGGACAGGGGAACACTGAAGCTTTCTTT
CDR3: CATGQGNTEAFF

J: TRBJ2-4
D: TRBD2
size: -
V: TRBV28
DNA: TGTGCCAGCATTGGGGTCAAGCGGGAGGCGATCGGGGAAAACATTCAGTACTTC
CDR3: CASIGVKREAIGENIQYF

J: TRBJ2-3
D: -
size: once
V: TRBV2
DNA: TGTGCCAGCACCCCTGTCGGGGGCACAGATACGCAGTATTTT
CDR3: CASTPVGGTDTQYF

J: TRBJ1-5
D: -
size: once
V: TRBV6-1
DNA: TGTGCCAGCAGTCACGAGGGAGGGCATCAGCCCCAGCATTTT
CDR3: CASSHEGGHQPQHF

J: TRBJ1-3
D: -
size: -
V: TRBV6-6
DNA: TGTGCCAGCAGTTACGGGGAGGGTTTTCGGGACACCATATATTTT
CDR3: CASSYGEGFRDTIYF

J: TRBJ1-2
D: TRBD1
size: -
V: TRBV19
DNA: TGTGCCAGTAGTTCAGCCCCCGGGACAGGGAAATATGGCTACACCTTC
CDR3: CASSSAPGTGKYGYTF

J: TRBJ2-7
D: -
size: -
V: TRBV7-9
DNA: TGTGCCAGCAGCTTAGATTGGGTCAGGCCATACGAGCAGTACTTC
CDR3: CASSLDWVRPYEQYF

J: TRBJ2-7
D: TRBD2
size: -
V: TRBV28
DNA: TGTGCCAGCAGTTTACCCAGCGGGATAGGGTCCTACGAGCAGTACTTC
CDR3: CASSLPSGIGSYEQYF

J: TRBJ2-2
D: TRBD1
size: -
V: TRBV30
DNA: TGTGCCAGTTGGGACAGCCCAGGAACCGGGGAGCTGTTTTTT
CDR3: CASWDSPGTGELFF